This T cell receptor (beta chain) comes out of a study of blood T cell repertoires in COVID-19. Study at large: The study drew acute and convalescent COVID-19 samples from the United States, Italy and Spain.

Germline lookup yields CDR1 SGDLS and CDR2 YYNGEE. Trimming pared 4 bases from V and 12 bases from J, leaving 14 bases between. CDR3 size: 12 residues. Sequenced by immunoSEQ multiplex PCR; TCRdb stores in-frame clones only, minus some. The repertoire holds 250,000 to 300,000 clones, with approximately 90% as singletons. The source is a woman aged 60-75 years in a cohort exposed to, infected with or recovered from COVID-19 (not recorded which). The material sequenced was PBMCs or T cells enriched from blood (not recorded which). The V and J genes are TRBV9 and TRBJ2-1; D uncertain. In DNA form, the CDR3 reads TGTGCCAGCAGCCCCCTAGTTTACGGGCAGTTCTTC. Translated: CASSPLVYGQFF.